This TCR beta chain was profiled in a study of shared clonotypes between healthy human individuals. On this clone: Antigen unknown.

The naive CD8 population came from CD45RO-negative cells selected for CCR7, without terminally differentiated effector memory CD45RA+ cells. Looked up from germline, CDR1 is SEHNR and CDR2 is FQNEAQ (reference sequence). CDR3 length: 19 amino acids. The germline V and J ends were trimmed by 5 bases and 3 bases, with 28 bases remaining between them. Findings and limits, study-wide: On the whole, naive subsets had larger estimated richness than memory subsets had.

Some clones are missing from TCRdb's copy, which holds only in-frame ones; the method was immunoSEQ multiplex PCR. This table has about 2 million clones, about 95% appearing once. V usage is TRBV7-9 and J usage is TRBJ2-5; TRBD1 might be the D (7 bases). This receptor was taken from a young man in good health. Sample: naive CD8+ T cells sorted from blood. The chain's CDR3 is CASSPNGGIIQGMEETQYF. Written as DNA, the CDR3 is TGTGCCAGCAGCCCAAACGGCGGGATAATACAGGGGATGGAAGAGACCCAGTACTTC. Using reference TRBV7-9 and TRBJ2-5 for the parts outside the CDR3, the full variable domain is DTGVSQNPRHKITKRGQNVTFRCDPISEHNRLYWYRQTLGQGPEFLTYFQNEAQLEKSRLLSDRFSAERPKGSFSTLEIQRTEQGDSAMYLCASSPNGGIIQGMEETQYFGPGTRLLVL.